This TCR beta chain was recovered during a study of regulatory T cells in long-lasting Graves disease. Time point defined: persistent/refractory GD, antithyroid drugs over 5 years with positive TRAb. Scientists built the TCR library using RNA that was extracted from PBMCs. EDTA tubes were used for drawing around 9 milliliters of peripheral blood. Sequencing libraries for TCR beta were prepared with iRepertoire HTBI primers and Arm-PCR of CDR3 regions. One entry per CDR3 protein, called by TCRdb with MiXCR from the multiplex PCR reads. Seen here are about 470,000 distinct CDR3 sequences, roughly 20% observed once, and the top ten hold over 7.5%. This clonotype was counted many times. Per the germline V gene, CDR1 is MDHEN and CDR2 is SYDVKM. Germline trimming cut 0 bases from V and 3 bases from J; bases unmatched to any gene: 4. The CDR3 runs 15 residues.

This clonotype was obtained from a female donor with Graves disease. The sample here was peripheral blood mononuclear cells (PBMCs), taken when the disease was refractory, from a patient treated with antithyroid drugs. V and J are TRBV28 and TRBJ1-2, with 7 positions matching TRBD1. CDR3 nucleotides: TGTGCCAGCAGTTTATGGGTTCAGGGGGACTATGGCTACACCTTC. Translation: CASSLWVQGDYGYTF.